Presented here are 28 T cell receptor beta chains from one specimen sequenced in a study of T cells in Graves' hyperthyroidism and ophthalmopathy. Template material for amplifying TCR beta CDR3 regions consisted of RNA transcripts. Primed by the HTBI set, a first-round RT-PCR was run on the TCR CDR3. MiXCR, run by TCRdb on the multiplex PCR reads, gives a single entry per CDR3 protein. The sample has approximately 610,000 distinct CDR3 sequences; roughly 14% are singletons. Sample: blood. The receptors were sampled from a woman aged 40-49 years with Graves' ophthalmopathy.

This clonotype was observed at least ten times. The rearrangement links TRBV7-8 to TRBJ1-2, with TRBD1 as a possible D gene (6 bases). Germline loops: CDR1 SGHVS, CDR2 FQNEAQ. V lost 4 bases, J lost 0 bases, and 12 bases lay in between. The CDR3 is 15 residues long. CDR3: CASSSRTASNYGYTF. CDR3 in DNA: TGTGCCAGCAGCTCTCGGACAGCTTCTAACTATGGCTACACCTTC.

V is TRBV13 and J is TRBJ1-5; TRBD1 matches 9 bases. The germline CDR1 and CDR2 sequences are PRHDT and FYEKMQ (reference sequence). V lost 5 bases to trimming and J lost 0 bases; unmatched junction nucleotides: 8. CDR3 size: 17 residues. The CDR3 protein is CASSIGQGLYSNQPQHF. The CDR3, as DNA: TGTGCCAGCAGCATTGGACAGGGGCTGTATAGCAATCAGCCCCAGCATTTT.

V and J are TRBV18 and TRBJ2-5; unclear D gene. CDR3 size: 13 residues. The germline V gene encodes CDR1 KGHSH and CDR2 LQKENI. V lost 0 bases and J lost 5, with 7 bases in between. The CDR3 protein is CASSPPLCETQYF. Written as DNA, the CDR3 is TGTGCCAGCTCACCACCTTTGTGCGAGACCCAGTACTTC.

This clonotype showed up many times. The chain is built from TRBV7-2 and TRBJ2-2, with 12 bases matching TRBD2. V was pared by 5 bases and J by 6 bases, with 7 bases of the junction left unmatched. This CDR3 spans 16 amino acids. The germline CDR1 and CDR2 sequences are SGHTA and FQGNSA. The CDR3 region is CASSPLTSGSAGELFF. The CDR3 bases are TGTGCCAGCAGCCCGTTGACTAGCGGGAGCGCCGGGGAGCTGTTTTTT.

This clonotype was detected many times. The J gene is TRBJ2-7, the V gene TRBV27; D is unclear. This CDR3 spans 14 amino acids. Germline values: CDR1 MNHEY, CDR2 SMNVEV (reference sequence). Trimming cost V 4 bases and J 0 bases, with 10 bases left between them. The DNA of the CDR3 is TGTGCCAGCAGTTGGGGTGGAAGCTCCTACGAGCAGTACTTC. Translated, it gives CASSWGGSSYEQYF.

In its sample, this clonotype was seen once. An end of the junction does not agree with germline; a read error may underlie this. The chain couples TRBV2 to TRBJ2-5; D not resolved. The germline CDR1 and CDR2 sequences are SNHLY and FYNNEI. The CDR3 consists of 14 residues. The CDR3 coding sequence is TGTGCTCGGTCGGATTTTGCGGAAGGAGAGGCCCAGTACTTC. This codes for CARSDFAEGEAQYF.

This clonotype has more than one count but fewer than ten. This chain joins TRBV18 and TRBJ2-4; D is perhaps TRBD2 (6 bases). Germline V gene data show CDR1 as KGHSH and CDR2 as LQKENI. Trimming took off 6 bases at V and 0 bases at J, with 6 bases between the two ends. The CDR3 is 13 residues long. In DNA form, the CDR3 reads TGTGCCAGCTCGGGACTAGCCAAAAACATTCAGTACTTC. Its protein is CASSGLAKNIQYF.

This chain connects TRBV27 to TRBJ1-1, with 7 bases aligning to TRBD1. V gave up 5 bases and J gave up 0 bases; unmatched junction bases: 12. The germline gives CDR1 MNHEY, CDR2 SMNVEV (reference sequence). The CDR3 length is 17 residues. DNA for the CDR3: TGTGCCAGCAGTCCCCGAGGGGACAGCCTCATGAACACTGAAGCTTTCTTT. Translated, it gives CASSPRGDSLMNTEAFF.

In its sample, this clonotype was seen many times. The CDR3 DNA sequence: TGTGCCAGTGCCCCCGGAGCCGGGGGGTACGAGCAGTACTTC. Protein: CASAPGAGGYEQYF. The rearrangement uses TRBV19 and TRBJ2-7; TRBD2 aligns across 7 bases. This CDR3 contains 14 residues. V shed 8 bases and J 4 bases; nucleotides not matched to a gene: 11. The germline V gene has CDR1 LNHDA and CDR2 SQIVND (reference sequence).

This clonotype showed up many times. V gene TRBV28 combines with J gene TRBJ2-7; 10 bases are shared with TRBD2. The CDR3 consists of 14 residues. CDR1 is MDHEN and CDR2 is SYDVKM in the germline V gene. V was clipped by 7 bases and J by 2 bases; unmatched bases: 5. The CDR3 region is CASKSAGGPYEQYF. CDR3 in DNA: TGTGCCAGCAAATCAGCGGGAGGGCCCTACGAGCAGTACTTC.

This clonotype was detected ten times or more. The chain recombines TRBV28 with TRBJ2-7, with 10 bases fitting TRBD2. Germline-derived CDR1 and CDR2 are MDHEN and SYDVKM. The CDR3 has 15 amino acids. V gave up 6 bases and J gave up 2 bases; unmatched junction bases: 7. CDR3 in amino acids: CASRTPSGSPYEQYF. CDR3 DNA sequence: TGTGCCAGCAGAACCCCTAGCGGGAGCCCCTACGAGCAGTACTTC.

This clonotype came up a few times. The chain employs TRBV19 and TRBJ1-1; no clear D gene. There are 15 residues in the CDR3. CDR1 and CDR2 (germline): LNHDA, SQIVND (reference sequence). V shed 1 base and J shed 1 base, with 10 bases lying between them. CDR3 sequence: CASSIVGAGNTEAFF. CDR3 DNA sequence: TGTGCCAGTAGTATAGTCGGCGCTGGGAACACTGAAGCTTTCTTT.

There are many counts of this clonotype. For the CDR3, the DNA is TGTGCCAGCAGCTTAGCGTTGGGGGATTATAGCAATCAGCCCCAGCATTTT. Amino acid sequence: CASSLALGDYSNQPQHF. The rearrangement joins TRBV7-8 to TRBJ1-5, with D perhaps matching TRBD1 (5 bases). V shed 0 bases and J shed 0 bases, with 12 bases lying between them. Germline V gives CDR1 SGHVS, CDR2 FQNEAQ. This CDR3 contains 17 residues.

This clonotype was observed many times. The gene calls are TRBV28 and TRBJ2-5; TRBD1 or TRBD2 may be the D gene (6 bases each). V lost 4 bases to trimming and J lost 5 bases, with 14 bases between them. This CDR3 comprises 14 residues. CDR1 is MDHEN and CDR2 is SYDVKM in the germline V gene. The DNA for the CDR3 is TGTGCCAGCAGTTGGGGGGCAGGGAGGGAGACCCAGTACTTC. It translates to CASSWGAGRETQYF.

In this sample, this clonotype turned up many times. This sequence joins TRBV19 and TRBJ1-5; 8 bases match TRBD1. The CDR3 length is 15 residues. From germline, CDR1 is LNHDA and CDR2 SQIVND (reference sequence). After removal of 11 bases from V and 4 bases from J, the junction contained 13 bases not matched to a gene. CDR3 in DNA: TGTGCCGCTAAGGACAGGGCGAGAGGAAATCAGCCCCAGCATTTT. It translates to CAAKDRARGNQPQHF. The whole variable domain, remainder taken from reference TRBV19 and TRBJ1-5, is DGGITQSPKYLFRKEGQNVTLSCEQNLNHDAMYWYRQDPGQGLRLIYYSQIVNDFQKGDIAEGYSVSREKKESFPLTVTSAQKNPTAFYLCAAKDRARGNQPQHFGDGTRLSIL.

This clonotype was observed many times. This sequence joins TRBV15 and TRBJ2-7; no reliable D call. There are 15 residues in the CDR3. CDR1 is LNHNV and CDR2 is YYDKDF in the germline V gene (reference sequence). V gave up 0 bases and J gave up 0 bases, with 9 bases separating them. The CDR3 DNA sequence: TGTGCCACCAGCAGAGATCCGGTAAACTCCTACGAGCAGTACTTC. This translates into CATSRDPVNSYEQYF. The entire variable domain, with the rest obtained from reference TRBV15 and TRBJ2-7, is as follows: DAMVIQNPRYQVTQFGKPVTLSCSQTLNHNVMYWYQQKSSQAPKLLFHYYDKDFNNEADTPDNFQSRRPNTSFCFLDIRSPGLGDTAMYLCATSRDPVNSYEQYFGPGTRLTVT.

Many counts were recorded for this clonotype. The genes are TRBV2 and TRBJ1-1, with a possible D match to TRBD1 (5 bases). The CDR3 has 13 amino acids. Germline-derived CDR1 and CDR2 are SNHLY and FYNNEI. The germline V and J ends were trimmed by 5 bases and 4 bases, with 11 bases remaining between them. The CDR3 loop is CASSNRGGTEAFF. Written as DNA, the CDR3 is TGTGCCAGCAGTAATAGGGGAGGCACTGAAGCTTTCTTT.

This clonotype has a count of ten or more. V usage is TRBV7-8 and J usage is TRBJ2-2; 7 nucleotides align to TRBD1. J lost 6 bases, V lost 7 bases, and 11 bases had no gene match. The CDR3 is made up of 15 amino acids. Germline V gene sequence: CDR1 SGHVS, CDR2 FQNEAQ. CDR3 loop: CASTVTGFNAGELFF. The CDR3 DNA follows: TGTGCCAGCACCGTGACAGGGTTCAACGCCGGGGAGCTGTTTTTT. The whole variable domain, filled in from reference TRBV7-8 and TRBJ2-2, reads GAGVSQSPRYKVAKRGQDVALRCDPISGHVSLFWYQQALGQGPEFLTYFQNEAQLDKSGLPSDRFFAERPEGSVSTLKIQRTQQEDSAVYLCASTVTGFNAGELFFGEGSRLTVL.

The CDR3 nucleotides read TGTGCCAGCAGTAAGGTAGGGGGGCCTTACGAGCAGTACTTC. It is translated as CASSKVGGPYEQYF. The chain uses TRBV6-2 or TRBV6-3 and TRBJ2-7, with D tentatively TRBD1 or TRBD2 (6 bases each). Germline lookup yields CDR1 MNHEY and CDR2 SVGEGT. Trimming removed 5 bases from V and 4 bases from J, with 15 bases in between. The CDR3 contains 14 residues.

The table lists this clonotype with many counts. This chain links TRBV6-1 with TRBJ1-5; 10 nucleotides match TRBD1. This CDR3 is 13 amino acids long. Germline V gene lookup returns CDR1 MNHNS and CDR2 SASEGT. Unmatched junction bases numbered 3, after V lost 4 bases and J lost 9 bases. Here the CDR3 DNA reads TGTGCCAGCAGTGCCCGGGACAGGGGGCCCCAGCATTTT. This translates into CASSARDRGPQHF.

The CDR3 sequence: CAISDRTETQYF. The CDR3 DNA is TGTGCCATCAGTGATAGAACGGAGACCCAGTACTTC. This chain connects TRBV10-3 to TRBJ2-5; no clear D. This CDR3 region has 12 residues. Germline V gives CDR1 ENHRY, CDR2 SYGVKD. The V gene lost 3 bases and the J gene lost 5 bases, with 7 bases spanning the gap.

This clonotype has at least ten counts. This CDR3 reads CASSYRELTEAFF. The DNA for the CDR3 is TGTGCCAGCAGTTACAGGGAGCTCACTGAAGCTTTCTTT. This chain links TRBV6-2 or TRBV6-3 with TRBJ1-1; D is unclear. The V end was cut by 2 bases, the J end by 4 bases, with 8 bases between. Germline CDR1 and CDR2: MNHEY and SVGEGT. There are 13 residues in the CDR3.

This clonotype was detected many times. This chain links TRBV29-1 with TRBJ1-1; perhaps TRBD1 as D (5 bases). The CDR3 is 13 residues long. Germline V gene lookup returns CDR1 SQVTM and CDR2 ANQGSEA. Trimming shortened V by 6 bases and J by 0 bases, and 11 bases separated the two germline ends. CDR3 DNA: TGCAGCGTGACGGAGGACATGAACACTGAAGCTTTCTTT. It yields the protein CSVTEDMNTEAFF.

This clonotype has at least ten counts. The chain combines TRBV30 with TRBJ2-5; tentatively, D is TRBD1 or TRBD2 (6 bases each). Germline values: CDR1 GTSNPN, CDR2 SVGIG (reference sequence). There are 13 residues in the CDR3. V was pared by 3 bases and J by 3 bases, with 11 bases between. For the CDR3, the DNA is TGTGCCTGGAGCGCGGGACACGAAGAGACCCAGTACTTC. This encodes CAWSAGHEETQYF.

This clonotype was seen repeatedly, ten times or more. The genes are TRBV4-3 and TRBJ1-1; weak D call: TRBD1 (5 bases). V was clipped by 1 base and J by 2 bases, with 8 bases between them. The CDR3 sequence is 14 residues long. From germline, CDR1 is LGHNA and CDR2 YSLEER. The CDR3 is CASSQVGGNTEAFF. The CDR3 nucleotides read TGCGCCAGCAGCCAAGTCGGGGGAAACACTGAAGCTTTCTTT.

At least ten counts were recorded for this clonotype. The chain is built from TRBV28 and TRBJ2-7; D is unresolved. The CDR3 totals 13 residues. Trimming removed 5 bases at V and 3 bases at J, with 11 bases between. CDR1 is MDHEN, CDR2 SYDVKM, per germline. CDR3 region: CASSIGKGYEQYF. DNA for the CDR3: TGTGCCAGCAGTATAGGGAAGGGCTACGAGCAGTACTTC.

This clonotype was picked up many times. The chain has TRBV11-1 and TRBJ1-6, with D tentatively TRBD1 (5 bases). This CDR3 comprises 13 residues. Per germline, CDR1 SGHAT and CDR2 FQDESV (reference sequence). Trimming left V 1 base short and J 8 bases short, with 6 bases between. The CDR3, as DNA: TGTGCCAGCAGCTTAGTGGGGGATTCACCCCTCCACTTT. It codes for CASSLVGDSPLHF.

This clonotype was recorded many times. In DNA, the CDR3 is TGTGCCAGCACCAGGGACAATGAACCTGAAGCTTTCTTT. Its protein product is CASTRDNEPEAFF. The V gene is TRBV6-2 or TRBV6-3, the J gene TRBJ1-1, with D maybe TRBD1 (6 bases). The V gene lost 7 bases and the J gene lost 6 bases, with 15 bases spanning the gap. Germline V gives CDR1 MNHEY, CDR2 SVGEGT. The CDR3 is made up of 13 amino acids.